These 3 T cell receptor beta chains share one sample of origin, sequenced in a study of tumor-infiltrating lymphocytes in primary liver carcinoma. TCR beta cDNA was made from around 520 ng total RNA with a constant-region primer. Slightly modified ARM-PCR, run as three nested multiplex PCR rounds, produced the TCR beta libraries. The two initial PCR rounds, ten to eleven cycles each, used TRBV1-TRBV30 forward and C-beta reverse primers. Via MiXCR, TCRdb re-called the multiplex PCR reads, giving one row per CDR3 protein. Of 300,000 to 400,000 distinct CDR3 sequences in the sample, about two thirds were seen once. Germline DNA was also extracted, while the blood RNA originated from unsorted whole blood. The sequenced sample consisted of peripheral blood. These receptor sequences come from a man aged 35 to 55 with primary liver carcinoma and hepatitis B virus infection.

The chain has TRBV29-1 and TRBJ2-5; the D is unclear. Trimming left V 4 bases short and J 8 bases short, with 14 bases between. In germline, CDR1 is SQVTM, CDR2 ANQGSEA. The CDR3 spans 12 residues. The CDR3 loop is CSVAGSQDTQYF. The CDR3 DNA sequence: TGCAGCGTTGCTGGGTCCCAGGATACCCAGTACTTC.

Comments on this clonotype: This CDR3 is missing its conserved last phenylalanine or tryptophan, likely due to a read error. J is TRBJ2-7 and V is TRBV11-2; TRBD2 matches at 7 bases. Germline V gene sequence: CDR1 SGHAT, CDR2 FQNNGV. This CDR3 has 14 residues. V lost 6 bases to trimming and J lost 2 bases; unmatched junction nucleotides: 7. CDR3 residues: CASSWEGLTYEQYL. The CDR3, as DNA: TGTGCCAGCAGTTGGGAGGGCCTTACCTACGAGCAGTACTTA.

This clonotype was detected ten times or more. The chain's CDR3 is CASSDLSGSRNTGELFF. The DNA of the CDR3 is TGTGCCAGCAGTGACCTTAGCGGGAGCCGAAACACCGGGGAGCTGTTTTTT. The V call is TRBV6-6, the J call TRBJ2-2; 9 bases map to TRBD2. This CDR3 region has 17 residues. From germline, CDR1 is MNHNY and CDR2 SVGAGI (reference sequence). V dropped 5 bases and J dropped 2; count of bases not matched to a gene: 9.